Sequencing of this T cell receptor (beta chain) was carried out in a study of blood T cells in healthy people across ages. Germline V gene data show CDR1 as SGDLS and CDR2 as YYNGEE. The CDR3 length is 16 residues. V was shortened by 2 bases and J by 3 bases, with 15 bases between the two germline ends. For the second PCR, which ran for about 7 to 11 cycles, a sample-barcoded 5' primer and a J-beta primer mix were used. TCRdb re-called the 5' RACE reads with MiXCR, one entry per CDR3 protein. In the table there are around 500,000 distinct CDR3 sequences, over 25% of which are singletons. This sample also appeared in a second study, on T cells of mothers and their children.

V and J are TRBV9 and TRBJ2-1; D unresolved. The source material was blood. The TCR originated in a boy aged 2 to 10 in good health. Here the CDR3 DNA reads TGTGCCAGCAGCGTCATCGGAGCCCTCCTCTACAATGAGCAGTTCTTC. Translating gives CASSVIGALLYNEQFF.